One and the same sample provided the 13 T cell receptor beta chains below, sequenced in a study of identical twins. TCRdb processed the 5' RACE reads anew with MiXCR; each CDR3 protein has one entry. The sample contains approximately 620,000 distinct CDR3 sequences, 8.5% to 9% of which appear only once. The sample also formed part of further work on yellow fever vaccine responses in identical twins.

Sequences were obtained from PBMCs. The receptors come from a woman aged 18 to 35 in good health.

This clonotype was seen a few times. The CDR3 region has the DNA TGTGCCAGCGGTACAGGGGGCTTCGCTTATGGCTACACCTTC. This translates into CASGTGGFAYGYTF. The chain uses TRBV27 and TRBJ1-2; 9 nucleotides match TRBD1. Germline CDR1 reads MNHEY; CDR2 reads SMNVEV (reference sequence). Trimming at V came to 8 bases and at J to 5 bases, leaving 9 bases not matched to a gene. The CDR3 sequence is 14 residues long.

The chain combines TRBV6-2 or TRBV6-3 with TRBJ2-3; TRBD2 matches at 8 bases. Germline-derived CDR1 and CDR2 are MNHEY and SVGEGT. The V segment lost 0 bases and the J segment 4 bases; nucleotides outside the gene matches: 9. The CDR3 has 17 residues. This CDR3 is CASSYSPGGRRADTQYF. In DNA form, the CDR3 reads TGTGCCAGCAGTTACTCGCCGGGGGGGCGTCGTGCAGATACGCAGTATTTT.

The sample holds many counts of this clonotype. The genes are TRBV3-1 and TRBJ2-7, with D uncertain. This CDR3 is built from 14 residues. The V and J ends lost 1 base and 4 bases respectively, with 11 bases between them. Germline V gives CDR1 LGHDT, CDR2 YNNKEL (reference sequence). Written as DNA, the CDR3 is TGTGCCAGCAGCCAAGGAGGCGACGGTTACGAGCAGTACTTC. Protein sequence: CASSQGGDGYEQYF.

This clonotype was observed a handful of times. This chain links TRBV4-1 with TRBJ2-5, with D possibly TRBD1 on 7 matching bases. CDR1 is MGHRA, CDR2 YSYEKL, per germline. CDR3 length equals 18 residues. V lost 1 base, J lost 2 bases, and 20 bases lay in between. The CDR3 nucleotides are TGCGCCAGCAGCCAAGTGTCCTCGCAGGGGGGTTTACAAGAGACCCAGTACTTC. Protein: CASSQVSSQGGLQETQYF.

This clonotype was seen many times. This rearrangement joins TRBV12-3 or TRBV12-4 to TRBJ2-1, with 10 bases aligning to TRBD2. Germline trimming cut 6 bases from V and 6 bases from J; bases unmatched to any gene: 8. There are 15 residues in the CDR3. CDR3 amino acids: CASSVPGTSVNEQFF. Written as DNA, the CDR3 is TGTGCCAGCAGCGTCCCCGGGACTAGCGTCAATGAGCAGTTCTTC.

This clonotype was recorded a few times. This chain uses TRBV11-2 with TRBJ1-2; D uncertain. CDR3 size: 15 residues. Trimming took 6 bases from V and 1 from J, leaving 15 bases between them. The germline V gene has CDR1 SGHAT and CDR2 FQNNGV. CDR3 sequence (DNA): TGTGCCAGCAGTCGGTCGGGCGTTCTTAACTATGGCTACACCTTC. Protein product: CASSRSGVLNYGYTF.

The sample holds many counts of this clonotype. The chain links TRBV29-1 to TRBJ1-1; D uncertain. The CDR3 runs to 12 residues. The germline CDR1 and CDR2 sequences are SQVTM and ANQGSEA. The V end lost 8 bases, the J end lost 0 bases, and 10 bases lay between the germline ends. In DNA, the CDR3 is TGCAGCTCCCTTAGGGTGAACACTGAAGCTTTCTTT. Its protein product is CSSLRVNTEAFF.

Note on this clonotype: A much larger clone differs by one base, so this may be a read error. The chain combines TRBV4-2 with TRBJ2-7; 9 nucleotides line up with TRBD2. The J segment lost 4 bases and the V segment lost 0 bases, leaving 4 bases of the junction unmatched. The CDR3 totals 15 residues. CDR1 LGHNA and CDR2 YNFKEQ come from the germline V gene. The CDR3 DNA follows: TGTGCCAGCAGCCAAGATTTCAGCGGGGGGTACGAGCAGTACTTC. Translation: CASSQDFSGGYEQYF.

This clonotype was picked up many times. The chain combines TRBV12-3 or TRBV12-4 with TRBJ2-7; D possibly corresponds to TRBD2 (6 bases). The CDR3 extends over 12 amino acids. V lost 7 bases to trimming and J lost 5 bases, with 12 bases between them. The CDR3 DNA sequence: TGTGCCAGCATGGGACTTACAAACGAGCAGTACTTC. Its translation is CASMGLTNEQYF.

The CDR3 DNA sequence: TGCGCCAGCAGCCAGGTTTTCCCCTCCGGGGAGCTGTTTTTT. Protein: CASSQVFPSGELFF. This chain links TRBV4-3 with TRBJ2-2, with unresolved D. This CDR3 has 14 residues. Germline V gene data show CDR1 as LGHNA and CDR2 as YSLEER. V was clipped by 3 bases and J by 6 bases, with 11 bases between them.

This clonotype was counted only a few times. V gene TRBV24-1 combines with J gene TRBJ2-2; D ambiguous. Deletions cut 6 bases from V and 0 bases from J, with 4 bases between. The CDR3 is 13 amino acids. The germline V gene has CDR1 KGHDR and CDR2 SFDVKD. The CDR3 here is CATSYSNTGELFF. CDR3 nucleotide sequence: TGTGCCACCAGTTATTCGAACACCGGGGAGCTGTTTTTT.

This clonotype came up many times. The chain employs TRBV7-9 and TRBJ2-5; unclear D gene. With 0 bases removed from V and 1 base from J, the gap between germline ends came to 9 bases. The germline V gene has CDR1 SEHNR and CDR2 FQNEAQ (reference sequence). There are 15 residues in the CDR3. The CDR3 spells CASSLAFAGQETQYF. In DNA form, the CDR3 reads TGTGCCAGCAGCTTAGCTTTTGCAGGCCAAGAGACCCAGTACTTC.

This clonotype was observed a few times. V and J are TRBV6-1 and TRBJ2-3; the D gene is possibly TRBD1 (6 bases). The CDR3 covers 17 residues. CDR1 MNHNS and CDR2 SASEGT come from the germline V gene. The V gene lost 2 bases and the J gene lost 3 bases, with 18 bases spanning the gap. The CDR3 is CASSELRGYRVTDTQYF. CDR3 in DNA: TGTGCCAGCAGTGAATTGAGGGGGTATCGGGTAACAGATACGCAGTATTTT.